This TCR beta chain was sequenced during a study of T cells after yellow fever vaccination. Study-level results: Booster samples showed a return of most primary-vaccination clones (about 96% CD4, roughly 85% CD8). Weaker overall was a secondary response that nonetheless peaked faster, on day 5 versus 15.

The authors made TCR cDNA by 5'RACE template switching, adding a universal primer site and UMIs. TCRdb redid the calling of the 5' RACE reads with MiXCR, one entry per CDR3 protein. This table holds some 500,000 distinct CDR3 sequences, 13% found once. About this clonotype: Its antigen is still unknown.

The sequenced sample was PBMCs, obtained on the day of the yellow fever booster vaccination. This receptor was obtained from a man in his thirties or forties who received the YFV17D yellow fever vaccine.

CDR3 in DNA: TGTGCCACCAGCAGAGATCCCACGGGAGGGCGAAATGAGCAGTTCTTC. It is translated as CATSRDPTGGRNEQFF. The chain joins TRBV15 to TRBJ2-1, with TRBD2 matching over 8 bases. Unmatched junction bases numbered 8, after V lost 0 bases and J lost 7 bases. The CDR3 spans 16 residues. Germline V lookup: CDR1 LNHNV, CDR2 YYDKDF (reference sequence).